The present entry profiles one TCR beta chain with its context. Its antigen is not identified. The ends were cut back, 11 bases at V and 7 bases at J, with 10 bases in the middle. Germline lookup yields CDR1 KGHDR and CDR2 SFDVKD. The CDR3 length is 11 residues. CD4+ T cells specific for antigen were expanded with viral peptide pools by the ViraFEST assay before sequencing. The culture ran for approximately nine days before CD4+ T cells were isolated. Each vaccine recipient was nucleocapsid antibody negative and had no prior SARS-CoV-2 infection. TCRdb keeps only in-frame clones here, not all; method: immunoSEQ multiplex PCR. The sample lists approximately 74,000 clones, 65% to 85% occurring once. This entry comes from a study of vaccination effects on CD4 cells after COVID-19.

The chain employs TRBV24-1 and TRBJ1-4; D not certain. The clonotype originates from a human donor who received a COVID-19 vaccine. The sample in question was CD4+ T cells from PBMCs cultured with HCoV-NL63 spike peptides, obtained before COVID-19 vaccination. The CDR3 protein is CASSGGEKLFF. The CDR3 nucleotides are TGTGCCAGCTCAGGCGGTGAAAAACTGTTTTTT.